This T cell receptor beta chain was recovered during a study of T cells in localized non-small cell lung cancer. The CDR3 totals 13 residues. Germline CDR1 is MNHEY and CDR2 is SMNVEV (reference sequence). Trimming pared 10 bases from V and 9 bases from J, leaving 19 bases between. Study-level findings and limits: Clonality of T cells reached its maximum in uninvolved adjacent lung, surpassing tumor. Median detection of top 100 tumor clones in adjacent lung was 55 to 60 clones.

For this clone: Its antigen is currently unknown.

The table came from immunoSEQ multiplex PCR; TCRdb's copy has only in-frame clones and leaves some out. The data hold 35,000 to 50,000 clones, with roughly 80% observed a single time. This receptor was obtained from a woman aged 35 to 69 with stage II squamous cell lung carcinoma. Specimen: PBMCs, collected before any cancer treatment. V and J are TRBV27 and TRBJ2-1; a weak D match, TRBD1 (6 bases). CDR3 in DNA: TGTGCCATCCGACAGGACGGTACTACTGAGCAGTTCTTC. Its translation is CAIRQDGTTEQFF.